This T cell receptor (beta chain) was identified in a study of blood T cell repertoires in COVID-19. Across the study: Sources were T cells, B-cell-depleted T cells, or PBMCs; the material itself was cDNA or gDNA.

This clone appeared a few times. CDR3 length: 15 amino acids. Germline V CDR1 and CDR2: KGHSH, LQKENI. V shed 6 bases and J 8 bases; nucleotides not matched to a gene: 11. Original processing notes: Amplifying reference gene primers gave estimates of nucleated cell counts. Assay: immunoSEQ multiplex PCR; the TCRdb copy retains only in-frame clones and omits some. From that table come the V and J calls and clone size; the DNA was used to work out D and trimming. Of 140,000 to 150,000 clones listed, roughly 80% are singletons. Allocation to cohorts depended on clinical history reported by the participants.

The sequence derives from a woman aged 45-65 years who had recovered from COVID-19. The sequencing input was PBMCs or T cells enriched from blood (not recorded which). The chain is built from TRBV18 and TRBJ2-3; 10 bases line up with TRBD2. The CDR3 DNA follows: TGTGCCAGCTCGCCGGGGACTAGCGAGCGGGGTACGCAGTATTTT. This gives the protein CASSPGTSERGTQYF.